This T cell receptor beta chain was captured in a study of T cell responses to AZD1222 COVID-19 vaccine (TCRdb year 2021). Background for the entire study: Because spike-specific TCR depth and breadth did not differ between the two schedules, AZD1222 recipients who got a second dose at roughly 4 weeks were pooled with those who got a second dose at roughly 12 weeks. TCR sequencing covered 230 or so trial participants: 200 to 210 given two doses of AZD1222 and some 25 given two doses of MenACWY control vaccine. Trial participants were enrolled into age subgroups of 18-55, 56-69 and 70-plus years, which contained roughly 140, 27 and 60 TCR-sequenced participants, respectively. Results the study describes overall, beyond this receptor: No day 14 peak-response samples were available, so repertoires were characterized only after the peak T cell response. Conclusions about previously exposed vaccinees were limited because only six AZD1222 recipients were SARS-CoV-2 seropositive at baseline. Spike-specific TCR breadth and depth rose significantly after two AZD1222 doses compared with day 0 and with MenACWY recipients. Vaccine-associated CD4 TCRs spanned the whole spike protein, with dominant responses in regions 160-218 and 743-854. In the small 56-69-year group, the increase in depth fell short of significance, most likely because of low power. Reportedly, almost half of the unique spike-specific TCRs recognized epitopes lying outside the regions that are mutated in the B.1.351 and B.1.1.7 variants. Participants were mostly white British, with more females than males. The authors suggested clonal diversity may have been underestimated.

This sample's time point label indicates: baseline before first vaccination. Vaccinee samples came from UK trials COV001 and COV002, including a single-blind randomized controlled phase 2/3 trial of AZD1222 (ChAdOx1 nCoV-19) in healthy adults. For TCRbeta chain sequencing, PBMC samples were collected from trial participants at day 0 and at day 28 after the second dose. Counted from cysteine to phenylalanine, this CDR3 has 18 amino acids. Kept here is only the CDR3 DNA, which spans 54 bases and is read in frame from base 1. A word on this clone: Its antigen remains undetermined. The input lacks base qualities; no much larger clone sits a single base away.

The CDR3 regions of human TCRbeta chains were analyzed by immunosequencing. As for how the authors treated the data: TCRs in the repertoires were compared against a reference library of SARS-CoV-2-specific TCRs that had been generated with the MIRA antigen-specificity platform. Breadth was defined as the fraction of unique TCRs that were SARS-CoV-2-associated, and depth was defined as the fraction of total T cells that were SARS-CoV-2-associated. Using the MIRA data, every spike-specific TCR was mapped to the spike region that the TCR reacted to and assigned to either a CD4 or a CD8 class. Log10-transformed breadth and depth values were compared by one-way ANOVA with Sidak's multiple comparisons tests. TCRdb retrieved this table from immuneACCESS and kept in-frame rearrangements only. Not all clones are present; in checked studies, unresolved V genes account for under half, and no reason is known for the remainder. V and J calls and clone size are copied from that table; D and trimming were computed from the DNA. The sample table lists under 110,000 clones, roughly 86% of them with a count of one. Approximately 1.3% of the sample comes from the top ten.

The origin of this receptor is an adult in good health. The sequence joins TRBV21-1 to TRBJ1-3; whether TRBD1, the table's D call, matches the DNA was not checked. TRBV21-1 is assigned pseudogene status. Sequences were derived from peripheral blood, sampled on day 0 of AZD1222 vaccination. In nucleotide form, the sequence is TGTGCCAGCAGCAAGGAAATGATTCTAGGGGTGGCTGGAAACACCATATATTTT. Its translation reads: CASSKEMILGVAGNTIYF.